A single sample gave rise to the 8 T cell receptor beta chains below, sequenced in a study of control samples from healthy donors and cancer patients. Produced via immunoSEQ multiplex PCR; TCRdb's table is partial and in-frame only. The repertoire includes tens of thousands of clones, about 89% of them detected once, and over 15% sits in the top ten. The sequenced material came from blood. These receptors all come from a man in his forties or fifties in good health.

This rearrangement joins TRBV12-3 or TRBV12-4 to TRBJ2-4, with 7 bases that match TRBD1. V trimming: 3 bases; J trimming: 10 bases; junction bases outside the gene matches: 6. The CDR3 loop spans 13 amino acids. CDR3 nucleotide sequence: TGTGCCAGCAGTTTTACAGGGGAAAGAATTCAGTACTTC. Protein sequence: CASSFTGERIQYF.

The CDR3 DNA reads TGTGCCAGCAGCCTTAGCGGCACCGGGGAGCTGTTTTTT. It codes for CASSLSGTGELFF. The chain combines TRBV7-7 with TRBJ2-2; a weak D match, TRBD2 (6 bases). Germline V gene data show CDR1 as SSHAT and CDR2 as FNYEAQ (reference sequence). Trimming cost V 5 bases and J 4 bases, with 8 bases left between them. The CDR3 has 13 amino acids. The whole variable domain, filled in from reference TRBV7-7 and TRBJ2-2, reads GAGVSQSPRYKVTKRGQDVTLRCDPISSHATLYWYQQALGQGPEFLTYFNYEAQPDKSGLPSDRFSAERPEGSISTLTIQRTEQRDSAMYRCASSLSGTGELFFGEGSRLTVL.

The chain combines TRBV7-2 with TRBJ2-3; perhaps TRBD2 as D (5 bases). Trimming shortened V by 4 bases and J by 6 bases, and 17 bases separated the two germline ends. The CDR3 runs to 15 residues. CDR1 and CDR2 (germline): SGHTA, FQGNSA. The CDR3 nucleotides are TGTGCCAGCAGCTCAACCCTAGCTTTCTACGATACGCAGTATTTT. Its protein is CASSSTLAFYDTQYF.

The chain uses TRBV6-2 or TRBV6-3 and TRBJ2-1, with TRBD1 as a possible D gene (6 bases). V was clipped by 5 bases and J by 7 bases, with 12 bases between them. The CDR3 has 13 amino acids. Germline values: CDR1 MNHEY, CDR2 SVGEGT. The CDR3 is CASSPGERNEQFF. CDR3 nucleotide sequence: TGTGCCAGCAGTCCAGGGGAGAGGAATGAGCAGTTCTTC.

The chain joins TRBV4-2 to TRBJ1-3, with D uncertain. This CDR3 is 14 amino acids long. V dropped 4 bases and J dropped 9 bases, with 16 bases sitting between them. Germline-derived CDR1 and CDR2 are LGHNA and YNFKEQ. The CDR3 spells CASSPEPPSVTIYF. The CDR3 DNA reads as TGTGCCAGCAGCCCAGAACCCCCTTCGGTCACCATATATTTT.

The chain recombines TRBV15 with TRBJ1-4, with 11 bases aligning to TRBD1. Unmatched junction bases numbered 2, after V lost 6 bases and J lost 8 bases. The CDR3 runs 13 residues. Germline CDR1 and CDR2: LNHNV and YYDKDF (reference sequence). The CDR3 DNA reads TGTGCCACCAGACGGGACAGGGGGGAAAAACTGTTTTTT. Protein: CATRRDRGEKLFF.

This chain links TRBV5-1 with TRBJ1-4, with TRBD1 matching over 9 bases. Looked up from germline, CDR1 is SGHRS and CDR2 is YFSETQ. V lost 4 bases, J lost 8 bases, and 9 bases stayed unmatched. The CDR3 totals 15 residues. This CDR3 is CASSGTDRGGEKLFF. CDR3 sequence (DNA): TGCGCCAGCAGCGGAACGGACAGGGGAGGCGAAAAACTGTTTTTT.

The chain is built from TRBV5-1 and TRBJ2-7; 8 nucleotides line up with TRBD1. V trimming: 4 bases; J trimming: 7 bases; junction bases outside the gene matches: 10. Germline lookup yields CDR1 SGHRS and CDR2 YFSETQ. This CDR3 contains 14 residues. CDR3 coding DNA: TGCGCCAGCAGCCTAACAGGGGGGCTTGGGGAGCAGTACTTC. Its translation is CASSLTGGLGEQYF.